This T cell receptor (beta chain) was observed in a study of shared clonotypes between healthy human individuals. Study-wide results and limits: Sequencing of the sorted subsets was shown by rarefaction to be incomplete despite large depth. Clonotype sharing among donors likely depends on sequencing depth.

The assay was immunoSEQ multiplex PCR, and TCRdb's table has in-frame clones only and misses some. The data show some 2 million clones, 90% to 95% seen once. CDR3 length: 16 amino acids. CDR1 is MNHNY and CDR2 is SVGAGI in the germline V gene (reference sequence). Trimming took 0 bases from V and 2 from J, leaving 8 bases between them. This clone was seen just once. Its matching antigen is unknown. The sample taken for sequencing was naive CD4+ T cells sorted from blood. Subset described: CD45RA+ positively selected. This clonotype was sampled from a man aged 18 to 30 in good health. The chain links TRBV6-6 to TRBJ1-6; maybe TRBD1 (5 bases). The CDR3 sequence is CASSYSGVTYNSPLHF. Here the CDR3 DNA reads TGTGCCAGCAGTTACTCAGGGGTTACCTATAATTCACCCCTCCACTTT.